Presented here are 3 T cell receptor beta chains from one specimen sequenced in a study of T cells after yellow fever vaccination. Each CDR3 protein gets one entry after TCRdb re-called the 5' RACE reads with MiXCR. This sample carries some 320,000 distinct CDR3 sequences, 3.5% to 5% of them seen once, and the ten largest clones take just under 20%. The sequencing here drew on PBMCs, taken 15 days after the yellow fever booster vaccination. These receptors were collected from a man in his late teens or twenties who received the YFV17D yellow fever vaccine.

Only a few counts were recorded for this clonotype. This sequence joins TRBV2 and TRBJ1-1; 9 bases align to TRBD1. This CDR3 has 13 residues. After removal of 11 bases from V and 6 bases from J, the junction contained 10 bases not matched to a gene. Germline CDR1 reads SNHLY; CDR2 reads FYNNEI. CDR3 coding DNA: TGTGCCCGAGGACAGGGGCCAGAGGCTGAAGCTTTCTTT. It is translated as CARGQGPEAEAFF.

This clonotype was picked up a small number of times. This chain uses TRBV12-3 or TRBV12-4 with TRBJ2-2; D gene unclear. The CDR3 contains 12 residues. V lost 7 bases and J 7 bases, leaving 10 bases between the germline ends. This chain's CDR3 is CASIPLGGELFF. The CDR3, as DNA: TGTGCCAGCATCCCCCTCGGCGGGGAGCTGTTTTTT.

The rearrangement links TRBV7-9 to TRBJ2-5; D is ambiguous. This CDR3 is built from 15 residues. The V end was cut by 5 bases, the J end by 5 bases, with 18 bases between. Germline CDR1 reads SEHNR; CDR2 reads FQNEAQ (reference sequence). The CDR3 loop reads CASSPTADGGETQYF. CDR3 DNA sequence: TGTGCCAGCAGCCCTACTGCCGACGGTGGGGAGACCCAGTACTTC.